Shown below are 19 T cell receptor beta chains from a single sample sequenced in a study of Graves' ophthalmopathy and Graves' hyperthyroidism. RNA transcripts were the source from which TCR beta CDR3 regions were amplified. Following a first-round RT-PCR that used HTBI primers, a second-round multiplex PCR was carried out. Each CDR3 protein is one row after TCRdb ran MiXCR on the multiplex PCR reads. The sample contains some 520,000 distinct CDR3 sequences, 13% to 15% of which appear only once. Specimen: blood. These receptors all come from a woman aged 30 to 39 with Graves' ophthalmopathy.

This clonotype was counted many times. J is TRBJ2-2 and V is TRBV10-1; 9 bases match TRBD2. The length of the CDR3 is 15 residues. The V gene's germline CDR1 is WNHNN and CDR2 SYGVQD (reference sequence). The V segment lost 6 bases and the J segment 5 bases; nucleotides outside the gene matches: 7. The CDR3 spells CASSTYSGGTGELFF. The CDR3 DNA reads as TGCGCCAGCAGCACATATAGCGGGGGAACCGGGGAGCTGTTTTTT.

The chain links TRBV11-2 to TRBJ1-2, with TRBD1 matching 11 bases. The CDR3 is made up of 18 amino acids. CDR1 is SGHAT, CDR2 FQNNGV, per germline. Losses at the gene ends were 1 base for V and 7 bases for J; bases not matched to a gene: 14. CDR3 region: CASSLVWTGGVQRSGYTF. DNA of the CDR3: TGTGCCAGCAGCTTAGTCTGGACAGGGGGCGTCCAAAGATCTGGCTACACCTTC.

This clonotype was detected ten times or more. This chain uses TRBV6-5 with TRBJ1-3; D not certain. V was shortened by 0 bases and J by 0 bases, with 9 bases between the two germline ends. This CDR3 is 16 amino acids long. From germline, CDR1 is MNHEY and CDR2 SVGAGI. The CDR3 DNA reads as TGTGCCAGCAGTTACTCCGCTTGGGGCTCTGGAAACACCATATATTTT. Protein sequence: CASSYSAWGSGNTIYF.

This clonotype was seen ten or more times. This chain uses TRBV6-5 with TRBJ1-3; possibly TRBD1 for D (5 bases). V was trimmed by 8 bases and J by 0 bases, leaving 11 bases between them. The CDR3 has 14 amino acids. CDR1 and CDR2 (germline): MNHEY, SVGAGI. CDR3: CASSSGSSGNTIYF. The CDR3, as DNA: TGTGCCAGCTCCTCAGGGAGCTCTGGAAACACCATATATTTT.

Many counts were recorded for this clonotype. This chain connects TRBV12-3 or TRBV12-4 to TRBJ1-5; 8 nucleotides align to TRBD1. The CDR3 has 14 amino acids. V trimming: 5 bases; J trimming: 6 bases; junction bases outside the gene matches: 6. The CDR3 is CASSTTGDRQPQHF. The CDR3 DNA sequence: TGTGCCAGCAGTACGACAGGGGATCGTCAGCCCCAGCATTTT.

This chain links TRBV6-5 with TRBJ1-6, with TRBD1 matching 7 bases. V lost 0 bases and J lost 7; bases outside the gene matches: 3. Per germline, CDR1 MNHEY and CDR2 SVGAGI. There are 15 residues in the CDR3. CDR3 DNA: TGTGCCAGCAGTTACTCGGGACAGAGGAATTCACCCCTCCACTTT. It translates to CASSYSGQRNSPLHF.

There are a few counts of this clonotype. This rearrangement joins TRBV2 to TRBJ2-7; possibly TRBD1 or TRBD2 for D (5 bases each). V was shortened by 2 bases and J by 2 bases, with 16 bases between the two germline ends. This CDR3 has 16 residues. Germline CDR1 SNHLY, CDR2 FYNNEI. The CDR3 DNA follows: TGTGCCAGCAGTGAACGGGGCTCGCCTTACCCCTACGAGCAGTACTTC. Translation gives CASSERGSPYPYEQYF.

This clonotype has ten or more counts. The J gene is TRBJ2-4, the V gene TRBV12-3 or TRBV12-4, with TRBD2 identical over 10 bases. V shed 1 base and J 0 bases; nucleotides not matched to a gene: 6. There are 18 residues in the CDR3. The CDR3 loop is CASSLGLAGALAKNIQYF. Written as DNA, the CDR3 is TGTGCCAGCAGTTTAGGGCTAGCGGGGGCTTTAGCCAAAAACATTCAGTACTTC.

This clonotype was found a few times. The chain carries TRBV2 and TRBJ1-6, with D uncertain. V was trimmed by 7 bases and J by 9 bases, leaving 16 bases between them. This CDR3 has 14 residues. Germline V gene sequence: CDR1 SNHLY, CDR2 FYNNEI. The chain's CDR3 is CASNPAGGGSPLHF. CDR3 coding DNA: TGTGCCAGCAACCCCGCGGGAGGCGGTTCACCCCTCCACTTT.

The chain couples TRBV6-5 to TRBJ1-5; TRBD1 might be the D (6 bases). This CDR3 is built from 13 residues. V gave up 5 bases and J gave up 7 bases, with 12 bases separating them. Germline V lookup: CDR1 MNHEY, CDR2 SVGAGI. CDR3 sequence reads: CASSNRVKQPQHF. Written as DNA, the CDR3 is TGTGCCAGCAGTAACAGGGTCAAACAGCCCCAGCATTTT.

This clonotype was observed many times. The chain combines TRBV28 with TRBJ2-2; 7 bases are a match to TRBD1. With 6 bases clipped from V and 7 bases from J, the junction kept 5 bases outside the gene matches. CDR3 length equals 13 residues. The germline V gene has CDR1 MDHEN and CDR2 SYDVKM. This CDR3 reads CASRIQGNGELFF. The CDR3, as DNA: TGTGCCAGCAGAATACAGGGGAACGGGGAGCTGTTTTTT.

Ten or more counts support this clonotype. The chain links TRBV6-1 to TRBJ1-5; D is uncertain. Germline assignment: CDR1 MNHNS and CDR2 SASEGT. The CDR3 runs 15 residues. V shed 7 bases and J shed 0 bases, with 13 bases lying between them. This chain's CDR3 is CASTRGGNSNQPQHF. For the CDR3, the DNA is TGTGCCAGCACCCGAGGTGGAAATAGCAATCAGCCCCAGCATTTT.

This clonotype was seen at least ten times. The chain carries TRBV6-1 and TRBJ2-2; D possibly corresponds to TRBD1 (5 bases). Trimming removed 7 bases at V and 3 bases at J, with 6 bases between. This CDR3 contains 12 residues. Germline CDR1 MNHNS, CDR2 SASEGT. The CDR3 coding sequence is TGTGCCAGCACCAGGGACACCGGGGAGCTGTTTTTT. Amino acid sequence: CASTRDTGELFF.

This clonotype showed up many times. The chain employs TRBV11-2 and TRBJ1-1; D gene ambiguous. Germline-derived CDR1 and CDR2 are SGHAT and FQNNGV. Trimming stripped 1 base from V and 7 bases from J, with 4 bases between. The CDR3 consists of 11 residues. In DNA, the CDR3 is TGTGCCAGCAGCTTAGTGAGTGAAGCTTTCTTT. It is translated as CASSLVSEAFF.

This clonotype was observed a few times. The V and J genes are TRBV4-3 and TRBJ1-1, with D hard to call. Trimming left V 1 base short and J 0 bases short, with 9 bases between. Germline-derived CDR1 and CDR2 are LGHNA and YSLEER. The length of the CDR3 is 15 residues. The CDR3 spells CASSQVGELNTEAFF. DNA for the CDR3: TGCGCCAGCAGCCAAGTTGGAGAATTGAACACTGAAGCTTTCTTT.

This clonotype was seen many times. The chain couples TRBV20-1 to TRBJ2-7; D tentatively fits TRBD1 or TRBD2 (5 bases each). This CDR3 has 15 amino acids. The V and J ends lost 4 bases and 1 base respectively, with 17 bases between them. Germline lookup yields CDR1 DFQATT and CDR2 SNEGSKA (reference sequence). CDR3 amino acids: CSATHGTAPSYEQYF. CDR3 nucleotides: TGCAGTGCTACGCATGGGACCGCACCATCCTACGAGCAGTACTTC.

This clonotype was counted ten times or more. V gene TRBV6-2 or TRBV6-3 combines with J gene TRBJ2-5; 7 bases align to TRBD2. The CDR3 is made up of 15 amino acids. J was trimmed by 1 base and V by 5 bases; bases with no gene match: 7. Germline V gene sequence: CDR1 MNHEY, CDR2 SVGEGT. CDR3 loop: CASSPLADLQETQYF. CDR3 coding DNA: TGTGCCAGCAGTCCTCTAGCGGATCTCCAAGAGACCCAGTACTTC.

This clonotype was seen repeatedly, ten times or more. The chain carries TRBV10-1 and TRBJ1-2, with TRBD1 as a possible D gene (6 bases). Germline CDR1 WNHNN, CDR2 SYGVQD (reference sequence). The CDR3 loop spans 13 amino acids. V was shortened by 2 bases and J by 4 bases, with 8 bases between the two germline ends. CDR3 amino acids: CASSEGTSYGYTF. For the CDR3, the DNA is TGCGCCAGCAGTGAGGGGACATCCTATGGCTACACCTTC.

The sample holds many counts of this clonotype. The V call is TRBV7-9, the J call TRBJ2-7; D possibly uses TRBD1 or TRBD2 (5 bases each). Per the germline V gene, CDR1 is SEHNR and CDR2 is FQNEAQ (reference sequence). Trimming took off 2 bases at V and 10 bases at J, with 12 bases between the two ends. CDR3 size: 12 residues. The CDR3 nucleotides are TGTGCCAGCAGCTTAATGGGCCGGGACCAGTACTTC. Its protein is CASSLMGRDQYF.